The rows below give T cell receptor beta chains drawn from one sample of a study of T-cell reconstitution after alpha-beta-depleted transplantation in children. TCRdb re-derived calls from the PCR reads in MiXCR, one entry per CDR3 protein. The sample carries about 900,000 distinct CDR3 sequences, 25% to 35% recorded once. This specimen was PBMCs, mostly from graft donor cells, taken 360 days after TCRalphabeta/CD19-depleted stem cell transplant. Source of these receptors: a boy under two years old who had a stem cell transplant for SCID, so the T cells may come from the graft donor. Each CDR3 is given without its conserved first and last residue. The order of the fields is CDR3 protein, V gene.

CDR3aa: SASAVSNQPQH; v_gene: TRBV20-1
CDR3aa: SVEDRHVEQF; v_gene: TRBV29-1
CDR3aa: CARVAKGGLMNTEAF; v_gene: TRBV20-1
CDR3aa: ASSDPSRGTQY; v_gene: TRBV4-1
CDR3aa: ASSGERNVRTEAF; v_gene: TRBV6-1
CDR3aa: ASSNRDHEQF; v_gene: TRBV12-3/TRBV12-4
CDR3aa: ASSLDGDSGYT; v_gene: TRBV11-2
CDR3aa: AISESTGARRYEQY; v_gene: TRBV10-3
CDR3aa: ASSQDQGGGYNEQF; v_gene: TRBV4-1
CDR3aa: ASRIRRVQGAETQY; v_gene: TRBV2
CDR3aa: ATSLYGPPGAEAF; v_gene: TRBV15
CDR3aa: ASSFRGQLNEKLF; v_gene: TRBV12-3/TRBV12-4
CDR3aa: SASMRRRGAGSNQPQH; v_gene: TRBV20-1
CDR3aa: ASSYSWLTRQGNTEAF; v_gene: TRBV6-5